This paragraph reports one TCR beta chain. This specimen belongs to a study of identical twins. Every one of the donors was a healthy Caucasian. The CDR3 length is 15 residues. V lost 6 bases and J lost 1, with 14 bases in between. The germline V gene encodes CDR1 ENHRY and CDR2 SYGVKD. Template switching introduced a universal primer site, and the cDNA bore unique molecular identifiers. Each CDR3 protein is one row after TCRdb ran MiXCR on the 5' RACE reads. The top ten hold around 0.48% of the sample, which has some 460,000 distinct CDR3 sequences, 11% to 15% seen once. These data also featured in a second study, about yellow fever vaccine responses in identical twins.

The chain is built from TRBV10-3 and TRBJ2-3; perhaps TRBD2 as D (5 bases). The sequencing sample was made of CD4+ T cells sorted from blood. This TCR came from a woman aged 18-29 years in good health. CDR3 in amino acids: CAIRKRQAGTDTQYF. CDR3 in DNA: TGTGCCATCAGGAAAAGGCAAGCGGGCACAGATACGCAGTATTTT.